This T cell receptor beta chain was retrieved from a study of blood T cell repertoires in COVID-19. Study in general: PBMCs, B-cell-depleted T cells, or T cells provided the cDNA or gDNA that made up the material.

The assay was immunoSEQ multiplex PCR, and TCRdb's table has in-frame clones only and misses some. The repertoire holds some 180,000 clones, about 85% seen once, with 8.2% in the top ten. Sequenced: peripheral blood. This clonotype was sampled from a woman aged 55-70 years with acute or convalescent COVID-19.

Here the CDR3 reads CASGWGQGNYGYTF. In DNA, the CDR3 is TGTGCTAGTGGCTGGGGACAGGGAAACTATGGCTACACCTTC. The chain links TRBV12-5 to TRBJ1-2, with TRBD1 matching 9 bases. J gave up 2 bases and V 6 bases, and 4 bases lay outside the gene matches. The CDR3 loop spans 14 amino acids. Per the germline V gene, CDR1 is LGHNT and CDR2 is FRNRAP.